Listed below are T cell receptor beta chains from one sample, sequenced in a study of cytotoxic CD8 clonotypes in ibrutinib-treated CLL. Profiling relied on immunoSEQ multiplex PCR, and the TCRdb table lists in-frame clones only, not all of them. The data show about 310,000 clones, more than 65% seen once. The sequencing used PBMCs, collected before ibrutinib treatment. The receptors were gathered from a human donor with chronic lymphocytic leukemia. Each CDR3 is given with its conserved first and last residue. Fields, in order: J gene, V gene, clone size, D gene, CDR3 DNA, CDR3 protein. A D gene is named only where the DNA matches it firmly. For some rows the clone size is stated as once, few or many, or as a class when expanded; others skip it.

>TRBJ1-2|TRBV5-5|-|-
TGTGCCAGCAGCGTGGTGGGGTTGAATGGCTACACCTTC
CASSVVGLNGYTF
>TRBJ2-5|TRBV5-6|-|TRBD1
TGTGCCAGCAGCTTCGGCAGGGGGGAGACCCAGTACTTC
CASSFGRGETQYF
>TRBJ1-5|TRBV9|-|-
TGTGCCAGCAGCGACGCCCCGAATCAGCCCCAGCATTTT
CASSDAPNQPQHF
>TRBJ2-1|TRBV7-3|once|TRBD2
TGTACCAGCGGCCTAGCGGGAGGAGGGAATGAGCAGTTCTTC
CTSGLAGGGNEQFF
>TRBJ2-1|TRBV7-2|-|-
TGTGCCAGCAGCTTGACCGGGACTGTTAATGAGCAGTTCTTC
CASSLTGTVNEQFF
>TRBJ2-7|TRBV29-1|-|TRBD2
TGCAGCGTCGTGACTAGCGGGAGCTACGAGCAGTACTTC
CSVVTSGSYEQYF
>TRBJ2-2|TRBV5-1|-|TRBD1
TGCGCCAGCAGAGGGACAGGGAACACCGGGGAGCTGTTTTTT
CASRGTGNTGELFF
>TRBJ2-1|TRBV7-9|-|-
TGTGCCAGCAGCCCCTATAATGAGCAGTTCTTC
CASSPYNEQFF
>TRBJ2-7|TRBV9|-|TRBD2
TGTGCCAGCAGCGTGAGCGGGACCGGGAATAAGGGGGAGCAGTACTTC
CASSVSGTGNKGEQYF
>TRBJ2-7|TRBV25-1|-|TRBD2
TGTGCCAGCAGTGCTAGCGGGAGTTACGAGCAGTACTTC
CASSASGSYEQYF
>TRBJ2-7|TRBV6-1|-|TRBD1
TGTGCCAGCAGTGCAGGGGGACAGGACTTTTACGAGCAGTACTTC
CASSAGGQDFYEQYF
>TRBJ2-5|TRBV7-8|-|TRBD1
TGTGCCAGCAGCTTAAGGGCGGACAGGGCCCCTGAGACCCAGTACTTC
CASSLRADRAPETQYF
>TRBJ2-5|TRBV11-2|once|-
TGTGCCAGCAGCTTAGCCTCGGGGAGAGAGACCCAGTACTTC
CASSLASGRETQYF
>TRBJ1-5|TRBV30|-|-
TGTGCCTGGAGTGACCCAGGTAACAATCAGCCCCAGCATTTT
CAWSDPGNNQPQHF
>TRBJ2-2|TRBV29-1|-|-
TGCAGCGTTGAAGGACCTGTTTTTGGCGGGGAGCTGTTTTTT
CSVEGPVFGGELFF
>TRBJ2-1|TRBV30|-|-
TGTGCCTGGAGTATATTGGGACCCCACAATGAGCAGTTCTTC
CAWSILGPHNEQFF
>TRBJ1-1|TRBV30|-|-
TGTGCCTGGAACGTCCTTCAGGGGCTGGGCACTGAAGCTTTCTTT
CAWNVLQGLGTEAFF
>TRBJ2-1|TRBV5-5|-|TRBD2
TGTGCCAGCAGCTACCTAGCGGGAGGGAACAATGAGCAGTTCTTC
CASSYLAGGNNEQFF
>TRBJ2-7|TRBV27|-|-
TGTGCCAGCAGGGAACAGGGGGCTTCGGGAGGGCCCTACGAGCAGTACTTC
CASREQGASGGPYEQYF
>TRBJ1-2|TRBV28|once|-
TGTGCCACCAGAGGGACTTTCTATGGCTACACCTTC
CATRGTFYGYTF